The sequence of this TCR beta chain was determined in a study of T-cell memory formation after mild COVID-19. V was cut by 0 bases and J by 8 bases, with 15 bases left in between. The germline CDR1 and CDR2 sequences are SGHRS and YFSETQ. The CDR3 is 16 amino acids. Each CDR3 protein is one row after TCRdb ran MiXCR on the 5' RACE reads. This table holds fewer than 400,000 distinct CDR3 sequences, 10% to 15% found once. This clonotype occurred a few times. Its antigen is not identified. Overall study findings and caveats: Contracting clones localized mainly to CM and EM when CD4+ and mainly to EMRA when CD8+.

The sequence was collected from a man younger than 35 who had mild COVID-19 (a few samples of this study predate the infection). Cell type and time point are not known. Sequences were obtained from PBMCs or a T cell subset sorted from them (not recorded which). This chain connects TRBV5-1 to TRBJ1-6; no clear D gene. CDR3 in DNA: TGCGCCAGCAGCTTGGGAGGGCCTCTGAACTATTCACCCCTCCACTTT. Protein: CASSLGGPLNYSPLHF.